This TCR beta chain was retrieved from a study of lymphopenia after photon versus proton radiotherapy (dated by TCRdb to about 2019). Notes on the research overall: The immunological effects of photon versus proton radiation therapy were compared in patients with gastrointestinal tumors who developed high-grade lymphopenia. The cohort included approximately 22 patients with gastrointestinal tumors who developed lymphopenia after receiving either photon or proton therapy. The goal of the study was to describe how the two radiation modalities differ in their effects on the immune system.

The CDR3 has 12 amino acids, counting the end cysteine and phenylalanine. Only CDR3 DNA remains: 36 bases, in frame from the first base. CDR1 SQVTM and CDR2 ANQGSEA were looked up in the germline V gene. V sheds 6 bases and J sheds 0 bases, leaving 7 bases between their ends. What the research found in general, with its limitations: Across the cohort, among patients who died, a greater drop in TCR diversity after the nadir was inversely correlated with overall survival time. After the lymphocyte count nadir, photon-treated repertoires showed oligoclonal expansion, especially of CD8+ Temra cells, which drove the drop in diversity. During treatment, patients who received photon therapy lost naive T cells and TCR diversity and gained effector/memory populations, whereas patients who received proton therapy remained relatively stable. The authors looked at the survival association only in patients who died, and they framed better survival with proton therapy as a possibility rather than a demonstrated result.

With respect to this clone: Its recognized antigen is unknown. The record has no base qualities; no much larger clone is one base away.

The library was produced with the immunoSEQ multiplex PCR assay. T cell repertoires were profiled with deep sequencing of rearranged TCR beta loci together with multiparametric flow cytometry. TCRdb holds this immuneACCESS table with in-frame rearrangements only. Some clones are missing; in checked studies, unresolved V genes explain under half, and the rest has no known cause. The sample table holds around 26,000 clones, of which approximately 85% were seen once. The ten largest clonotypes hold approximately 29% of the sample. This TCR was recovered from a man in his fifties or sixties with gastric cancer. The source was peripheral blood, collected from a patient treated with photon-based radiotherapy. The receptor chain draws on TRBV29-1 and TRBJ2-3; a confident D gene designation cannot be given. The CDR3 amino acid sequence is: CSVSGSTDTQYF. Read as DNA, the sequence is TGCAGCGTGTCCGGGAGCACAGATACGCAGTATTTT.